One TCR beta chain is described in this entry. It has no known antigen specificity. There are no base qualities to consult, and no much larger clone falls within one base. The CDR3, from cysteine to phenylalanine, totals 15 residues. Left in the record is the CDR3 DNA by itself, 45 bases read in frame from the first base. As encoded in the germline V gene, CDR1 is MNHEY while CDR2 is SVGAGI. Trimming accounts for 7 bases at V and 5 bases at J, while the number of junction bases matched to no gene is 13. The data stem from a study of T cell responses to AZD1222 COVID-19 vaccine (dated by TCRdb to the early 2020s). For the study in its entirety: TCR sequencing was performed for over 230 trial participants, of whom 200 to 210 were given two doses of AZD1222 and 26 were given two doses of MenACWY control vaccine. Enrollment into the trials was organized by age into subgroups of 18-55, 56-69 and 70-plus years, and those subgroups contained roughly 140, 27 and 60 TCR-sequenced participants, respectively.

The research as a whole found: Reportedly, almost half of the unique spike-specific TCRs recognized epitopes lying outside the regions that are mutated in the B.1.351 and B.1.1.7 variants. Because no day 14 peak-response samples were available, repertoires were characterized only after the peak T cell response. After two AZD1222 doses, spike-specific TCR breadth and depth were significantly higher than at day 0 and than in MenACWY recipients. In the small 56-69-year group, the increase in depth fell short of significance, most likely because of low power. Participants were mostly white British, with more females than males. The authors suggested clonal diversity may have been underestimated. CD4 TCRs associated with the vaccine covered the entire spike protein, and the dominant responses were in regions 160-218 and 743-854. Conclusions about previously exposed vaccinees are limited, since just a handful of AZD1222 recipients were seropositive for SARS-CoV-2 at baseline.

The CDR3 regions of human TCRbeta chains were analyzed by immunosequencing. On the study's bioinformatics: TCRs in the repertoires were matched against a reference library of SARS-CoV-2-specific TCRs that had been generated with the MIRA antigen-specificity platform. Breadth meant the fraction of unique TCRs that were SARS-CoV-2-associated, whereas depth meant the fraction of total T cells that were SARS-CoV-2-associated. Each spike-specific TCR was assigned to its reactive spike region and to a CD4 or CD8 class using the MIRA data. Log10-transformed breadth and depth values were compared by one-way ANOVA with Sidak's multiple comparisons tests. TCRdb carries this immuneACCESS record with in-frame sequences only. Its versions omit some clonotypes, under half of them owing to an unresolved V gene in the studies checked, with the rest unexplained. V and J calls and clone size are given by that table; D and trimming were obtained from the DNA. This sample lists 99,000 or so clones; approximately 86% were detected once. The biggest ten clones account for 3% to 4% of the sample.

The label giving this sample's time point can be read as: about 28 days (+/-7) after the second vaccine dose. The intended sense of this specimen's treatment or condition label: meningococcal conjugate vaccine given as trial control. Vaccinee samples were obtained from the UK trials COV001 and COV002, which included a single-blind randomized controlled phase 2/3 trial of AZD1222 (ChAdOx1 nCoV-19) in healthy adults. For TCRbeta chain sequencing, PBMC samples were collected from trial participants at day 0 and at day 28 after the second dose. The V and J genes are TRBV6-5 and TRBJ1-2, and 7 junctional nucleotides match TRBD1. The source was peripheral blood, collected 28 days after the second dose of the MenACWY control vaccine. The receptor's source is an adult who received the MenACWY meningococcal vaccine as a control. The DNA is as follows: TGTGCCAGCACCATCATACAGGGGAGTGGGTATGGCTACACCTTC. Its translation is CASTIIQGSGYGYTF.